A selection of T cell receptor beta chains follows, all from one sample in a study of cytomegalovirus exposure and HLA in healthy donors. Assay used: immunoSEQ multiplex PCR; TCRdb lists only in-frame clones, some missing. The sample has 70,000 or so clones, 75% to 90% seen once; the top ten hold roughly 2%. Specimen: PBMCs. These receptors were obtained from a woman in her thirties in good health and CMV-seronegative. Both conserved end residues are part of each CDR3.

v_call cdr3_length cdr3_aa
TRBV9 16 CASSTQGAEGYNEQFF
TRBV7-9 14 CASSQRYAMDTQYF
TRBV7-3 16 CASSPTSGDAKNIQYF
TRBV9 12 CASSQGADTQYF
TRBV5-6 17 CASSLVGQLRSSYEQYF
TRBV6-1 14 CASSGGTSGWEQYF
TRBV5-8 15 CASSSVESINQPQHF
TRBV6-5 14 CASSYGVEGSPLHF
TRBV29-1 12 CSARVTGVEQYF
TRBV4-2 16 CASSQDSEGGGYEQYF
TRBV12-5 16 CASGLVLGQGMQGYTF
TRBV7-3 16 CASSGAGTSGANVLTF
TRBV6-1 13 CAGSKAGGQPQHF
TRBV7-9 15 CASSLVGGAEKPQHF
TRBV6-1 15 CASSEESGGYNEQFF
TRBV9 16 CASSVDRTSGTDTQYF
TRBV7-3 15 CASSLGQGSYNEQFF
TRBV14 15 CASSRPGQGRGGYTF
TRBV7-3 16 CASSSTGGLNTGELFF
TRBV9 16 CASSTGLAGVGDTQYF
TRBV20-1 11 CSAYSEYEQYF